This TCR beta chain is from a study of control samples from healthy donors and cancer patients. The CDR3 length is 15 residues. Germline trimming cut 5 bases from V and 1 base from J; bases unmatched to any gene: 5. Germline lookup yields CDR1 SGHAT and CDR2 FQDESV (reference sequence). Sequencing used immunoSEQ multiplex PCR; TCRdb keeps in-frame clones, though not all of them. The sample carries 40,000 to 50,000 clones, 90% to 95% recorded once. This clone was observed a few times. This chain connects TRBV11-1 to TRBJ1-3, with 7 bases identical to TRBD1. The sequenced sample was blood. The receptor was isolated from a man in his sixties in good health. This CDR3 is CASSADRLSGNTIYF. CDR3 bases: TGTGCCAGCAGCGCGGACAGGCTATCTGGAAACACCATATATTTT.